The 26 T cell receptor beta chains below all came from one sample that was sequenced in a study of blood T cell repertoires in COVID-19. Measured with immunoSEQ multiplex PCR; TCRdb has only the in-frame clones, and not every one. The sample gives some 250,000 clones, 70% to 75% of which show up once; about 3.5% is in the top ten. The sample consisted of peripheral blood. These receptors all come from a woman aged 80 or over with acute or convalescent COVID-19.

The table lists this clone with a few counts. The V and J genes are TRBV5-8 and TRBJ2-5, with 8 bases fitting TRBD1. The CDR3 extends over 15 amino acids. V gave up 4 bases and J gave up 3 bases; unmatched junction bases: 8. Looked up from germline, CDR1 is SGHTS and CDR2 is YDEGEE. The CDR3 sequence is CASSPRTGKKETQYF. The CDR3 bases are TGTGCCAGCAGCCCTAGGACAGGGAAAAAAGAGACCCAGTACTTC.

The chain uses TRBV4-2 and TRBJ2-3, with 11 bases matching TRBD2. The CDR3 loop spans 16 amino acids. After removal of 1 base from V and 11 bases from J, the junction contained 11 bases not matched to a gene. Per the germline V gene, CDR1 is LGHNA and CDR2 is YNFKEQ. The DNA for the CDR3 is TGTGCCAGCAGCCAAGTGGGCGGTCGTACTAGCGGGGGGCAGTATTTT. This encodes CASSQVGGRTSGGQYF.

V and J are TRBV5-4 and TRBJ1-2; the D gene is possibly TRBD1 (5 bases). The V gene lost 5 bases and the J gene lost 3 bases, with 11 bases spanning the gap. The CDR3 length is 13 residues. Germline CDR1 is SGHNT and CDR2 is YYREEE (reference sequence). The CDR3 loop is CASRLGEDYGYTF. The CDR3 DNA reads TGTGCCAGCAGGCTAGGGGAGGACTATGGCTACACCTTC.

The J gene is TRBJ1-3, the V gene TRBV6-2 or TRBV6-3; TRBD1 agrees at 7 bases. Per germline, CDR1 MNHEY and CDR2 SVGEGT. V trimming: 5 bases; J trimming: 2 bases; junction bases outside the gene matches: 3. The CDR3 loop spans 14 amino acids. The CDR3, as DNA: TGTGCCAGCAGTCCGACAGGGACTGGAAACACCATATATTTT. This gives the protein CASSPTGTGNTIYF.

This clone has just one count. The chain uses TRBV5-1 and TRBJ1-2; weak D call: TRBD1 (6 bases). CDR3 length equals 13 residues. CDR1 is SGHRS and CDR2 is YFSETQ in the germline V gene. V gave up 0 bases and J gave up 9 bases, with 12 bases separating them. The chain's CDR3 is CASSLDRASSYTF. The CDR3 coding sequence is TGCGCCAGCAGCTTGGACAGGGCCTCGAGCTACACCTTC.

The gene calls are TRBV2 and TRBJ2-7; D remains ambiguous. V was cut by 7 bases and J by 5 bases, with 15 bases left in between. This CDR3 spans 13 amino acids. In germline, CDR1 is SNHLY, CDR2 FYNNEI. The CDR3 region has the DNA TGTGCCAGCAAGGTTCGGGTGGTAAACGAGCAGTACTTC. As protein: CASKVRVVNEQYF.

The V and J genes are TRBV6-5 and TRBJ1-1; tentatively, D is TRBD1 (5 bases). From germline, CDR1 is MNHEY and CDR2 SVGAGI. Trimming shortened V by 0 bases and J by 4 bases, and 12 bases separated the two germline ends. There are 15 residues in the CDR3. The CDR3 reads CASSYSRQSVTEAFF. CDR3 in DNA: TGTGCCAGCAGTTACTCGAGACAGTCTGTCACTGAAGCTTTCTTT.

This CDR3 is CAWSGYRGLRSTEAFF. The CDR3 nucleotides read TGTGCCTGGAGTGGATACAGGGGATTGAGAAGCACTGAAGCTTTCTTT. The chain has TRBV30 and TRBJ1-1; 7 bases match TRBD1. V shed 1 base, J shed 4 bases, and the junction held 12 bases outside the gene matches. The CDR3 runs to 16 residues. Germline loops: CDR1 GTSNPN, CDR2 SVGIG (reference sequence).

This clone has only a few counts. CDR3 sequence reads: CASSQEVTSGIYNEQFF. CDR3 nucleotide sequence: TGCGCCAGCAGCCAAGAGGTTACTAGCGGGATCTACAATGAGCAGTTCTTC. The chain couples TRBV4-1 to TRBJ2-1, with 10 bases identical to TRBD2. Germline CDR1 and CDR2: MGHRA and YSYEKL. The CDR3 sequence is 17 residues long. Germline trimming cut 0 bases from V and 3 bases from J; bases unmatched to any gene: 5.

This chain links TRBV10-1 with TRBJ2-2; the D gene is possibly TRBD2 (5 bases). This CDR3 is built from 13 residues. The V and J ends lost 6 bases and 5 bases respectively, with 10 bases between them. Germline CDR1 is WNHNN and CDR2 is SYGVQD (reference sequence). In DNA form, the CDR3 reads TGCGCCAGCAGCAAAGCGGATACCGGGGAGCTGTTTTTT. This sequence encodes CASSKADTGELFF.

The chain combines TRBV28 with TRBJ1-6; 7 bases map to TRBD1. CDR1 and CDR2 (germline): MDHEN, SYDVKM. This CDR3 is 15 amino acids long. The J segment lost 7 bases and the V segment lost 3 bases, leaving 6 bases of the junction unmatched. The CDR3 sequence: CASSLTGLGNSPLHF. The CDR3, as DNA: TGTGCCAGCAGTTTGACAGGGTTAGGAAATTCACCCCTCCACTTT.

In DNA form, the CDR3 reads TGTGCCACCAGCCACACTACCGGGACACGGTCGAATGGAATGAGCAATCAGCCCCAGCATTTT. The encoded protein is CATSHTTGTRSNGMSNQPQHF. The chain has TRBV15 and TRBJ1-5, with D possibly TRBD1 on 6 matching bases. Germline lookup yields CDR1 LNHNV and CDR2 YYDKDF (reference sequence). CDR3 length: 21 residues. Trimming pared 5 bases from V and 1 base from J, leaving 30 bases between.

The chain uses TRBV5-1 and TRBJ2-7; 11 nucleotides line up with TRBD1. CDR3 length: 15 residues. V shed 7 bases, J shed 4 bases, and the junction held 10 bases outside the gene matches. Germline assignment: CDR1 SGHRS and CDR2 YFSETQ. CDR3 nucleotide sequence: TGCGCCAGCGCCCCCGGGACAGGGGGATTTTACGAGCAGTACTTC. Amino acids: CASAPGTGGFYEQYF.

CDR3 sequence reads: CASSYSDSGNTEAFF. The CDR3, as DNA: TGTGCCAGCAGTTACTCGGATTCGGGGAACACTGAAGCTTTCTTT. The gene calls are TRBV6-5 and TRBJ1-1; D gene uncertain. The V gene lost 0 bases and the J gene lost 1 base, with 9 bases spanning the gap. The CDR3 consists of 15 residues. Germline-derived CDR1 and CDR2 are MNHEY and SVGAGI.

This clone has just a few counts. This chain connects TRBV6-5 to TRBJ1-5, with TRBD1 matching 7 bases. With 6 bases clipped from V and 6 bases from J, the junction kept 5 bases outside the gene matches. This CDR3 has 13 amino acids. CDR1 and CDR2 (germline): MNHEY, SVGAGI. The CDR3 here is CASRVTGSQPQHF. CDR3 DNA sequence: TGTGCCAGCAGGGTGACAGGGAGTCAGCCCCAGCATTTT.

The V and J genes are TRBV6-1 and TRBJ1-1; 8 positions agree with TRBD1. The junction had 4 bases not matched to a gene; V was cut back by 3 bases and J by 1 base. Germline V lookup: CDR1 MNHNS, CDR2 SASEGT. The CDR3 extends over 15 amino acids. The CDR3 here is CASSDRQGRNTEAFF. CDR3 sequence (DNA): TGTGCCAGCAGTGACCGACAGGGGAGGAACACTGAAGCTTTCTTT.

V gene TRBV9 combines with J gene TRBJ2-5; 8 bases are a match to TRBD2. The germline V gene encodes CDR1 SGDLS and CDR2 YYNGEE. After removal of 2 bases from V and 10 bases from J, the junction contained 7 bases not matched to a gene. There are 13 residues in the CDR3. The CDR3 spells CASSVDPRGGQYF. Here the CDR3 DNA reads TGTGCCAGCAGCGTTGACCCCCGGGGGGGCCAGTACTTC.

The chain has TRBV29-1 and TRBJ2-1, with TRBD2 identical over 9 bases. Germline-derived CDR1 and CDR2 are SQVTM and ANQGSEA. With V trimmed by 2 bases and J by 3 bases, 5 bases remained unmatched. The CDR3 is made up of 15 amino acids. CDR3 in amino acids: CSVERAGGYYNEQFF. In nucleotides, the CDR3 is TGCAGCGTTGAACGGGCGGGGGGGTACTACAATGAGCAGTTCTTC.

V usage is TRBV20-1 and J usage is TRBJ2-1, with D unresolved. CDR1 is DFQATT and CDR2 is SNEGSKA in the germline V gene (reference sequence). The CDR3 is 10 amino acids. CDR3 loop: CRNRLDEQFF. The CDR3 DNA sequence: TGCAGGAATAGACTCGATGAGCAGTTCTTC.

The chain's CDR3 is CAISVGFDSDGYTF. The CDR3 nucleotides read TGTGCCATCAGTGTGGGGTTTGATAGCGATGGCTACACCTTC. This chain connects TRBV10-3 to TRBJ1-2; D is undetermined. Germline assignment: CDR1 ENHRY and CDR2 SYGVKD. The CDR3 spans 14 residues. Trimming removed 4 bases from V and 6 bases from J, with 15 bases in between.

This chain connects TRBV19 to TRBJ1-1; 8 bases match TRBD1. Germline V gene lookup returns CDR1 LNHDA and CDR2 SQIVND (reference sequence). The J segment lost 8 bases and the V segment lost 6 bases, leaving 8 bases of the junction unmatched. The CDR3 consists of 13 residues. CDR3 amino acids: CASSGQGPVEAFF. CDR3 sequence (DNA): TGTGCCAGTAGCGGACAGGGCCCCGTGGAAGCTTTCTTT.

This chain links TRBV7-2 with TRBJ2-7; 8 positions match TRBD2. This CDR3 contains 14 residues. Germline CDR1 is SGHTA and CDR2 is FQGNSA. The trim removed 5 bases at V and 1 base at J, leaving 4 bases unmatched. The CDR3: CASSTGGISYEQYF. For the CDR3, the DNA is TGTGCCAGCAGCACGGGGGGGATATCCTACGAGCAGTACTTC.

This chain connects TRBV7-8 to TRBJ2-1, with 8 bases that match TRBD1. The CDR3 extends over 17 amino acids. Germline V gene data show CDR1 as SGHVS and CDR2 as FQNEAQ. Trimming took 2 bases from V and 8 from J; bases not matched to a gene: 14. The CDR3 DNA is TGTGCCAGCAGCTTATATCGGGGCGGACAGGGTATCGATGAGCAGTTCTTC. Amino acid sequence: CASSLYRGGQGIDEQFF. The full variable domain, completed using reference TRBV7-8 and TRBJ2-1, is GAGVSQSPRYKVAKRGQDVALRCDPISGHVSLFWYQQALGQGPEFLTYFQNEAQLDKSGLPSDRFFAERPEGSVSTLKIQRTQQEDSAVYLCASSLYRGGQGIDEQFFGPGTRLTVL.

The chain recombines TRBV19 with TRBJ1-5; 8 bases map to TRBD1. V was clipped by 8 bases and J by 7 bases; unmatched bases: 13. The CDR3 spans 15 residues. From germline, CDR1 is LNHDA and CDR2 SQIVND (reference sequence). Here the CDR3 DNA reads TGTGCCAGTCGAATCGGGACAGGATTTATCCAGCCCCAGCATTTT. Translation gives CASRIGTGFIQPQHF.

V usage is TRBV29-1 and J usage is TRBJ1-5; TRBD1 aligns across 10 bases. There are 14 residues in the CDR3. Trimming cost V 4 bases and J 6 bases; bases outside gene matches: 6. CDR1 and CDR2 from the germline V gene are SQVTM and ANQGSEA. CDR3 DNA: TGCAGCGTTGTGACAGGGGGCGAGGGTCAGCCCCAGCATTTT. Residues: CSVVTGGEGQPQHF.

The sample holds one count of this clone. The V gene is TRBV6-5, the J gene TRBJ2-1; TRBD2 matches 11 bases. The CDR3 extends over 14 amino acids. J lost 6 bases, V lost 8 bases, and 6 bases had no gene match. Germline values: CDR1 MNHEY, CDR2 SVGAGI. For the CDR3, the DNA is TGTGCCAGCGGCGGGCTAGCGGGAGGCAATGAGCAGTTCTTC. Translated: CASGGLAGGNEQFF.